The 5 T cell receptor beta chains reported below all come from one sample, sequenced in a study of cytotoxic CD8 clonotypes in ibrutinib-treated CLL. Only in-frame clones appear in the TCRdb table, and some are missing; sequencing was by immunoSEQ multiplex PCR. Here the sample spans 75,000 to 90,000 clones, roughly 83% being singletons. This specimen was PBMCs, taken after 24 months of ibrutinib treatment. Every receptor here comes from a human donor with chronic lymphocytic leukemia.

This clone was counted only a few times. J is TRBJ2-1 and V is TRBV19; D possibly matches TRBD1 or TRBD2 (5 bases each). The CDR3 is 15 amino acids. The germline gives CDR1 LNHDA, CDR2 SQIVND (reference sequence). Deletions cut 3 bases from V and 5 bases from J, with 14 bases between. CDR3 residues: CASSISPGRDNEQFF. The CDR3 nucleotides read TGTGCCAGTAGTATCTCGCCAGGGCGGGACAATGAGCAGTTCTTC.

The V gene is TRBV7-9, the J gene TRBJ1-2; 9 bases are shared with TRBD1. The CDR3 consists of 16 residues. After removal of 1 base from V and 8 bases from J, the junction contained 11 bases not matched to a gene. Germline lookup yields CDR1 SEHNR and CDR2 FQNEAQ (reference sequence). The CDR3 DNA sequence: TGTGCCAGCAGCTTAGTTCCAGGACAGGGGAAGTTGGGCTACACCTTC. Amino acids: CASSLVPGQGKLGYTF.

The genes are TRBV5-6 and TRBJ2-7, with D tentatively TRBD1 (6 bases). V lost 3 bases to trimming and J lost 0 bases, with 13 bases between them. The CDR3 length is 15 residues. The germline CDR1 and CDR2 sequences are SGHDT and YYEEEE. The CDR3 nucleotides are TGTGCCAGCAGCTACCCAGGGGCTTCCTCCTACGAGCAGTACTTC. This encodes CASSYPGASSYEQYF.

The V call is TRBV11-3, the J call TRBJ2-5; D is undetermined. The germline gives CDR1 SGHNT, CDR2 YENEEA. The V and J ends lost 1 base and 1 base respectively, with 1 base between them. This CDR3 is built from 12 residues. The CDR3 reads CASSLGQETQYF. DNA of the CDR3: TGTGCCAGCAGCTTAGGCCAAGAGACCCAGTACTTC.

The chain uses TRBV28 and TRBJ1-5; 8 bases map to TRBD1. Germline V lookup: CDR1 MDHEN, CDR2 SYDVKM. The CDR3 consists of 14 residues. V dropped 6 bases and J dropped 5; count of bases not matched to a gene: 6. The CDR3 sequence: CASSSGQGDQPQHF. The CDR3 DNA reads as TGTGCCAGCAGCTCTGGACAGGGTGATCAGCCCCAGCATTTT.